The sample holds a few counts of the clone carrying this T cell receptor (beta chain). What it recognizes is unknown. This entry belongs to a study of T cell repertoires in cytomegalovirus infection. In the study overall: Selected CMV epitopes included recently identified HLA-C-restricted ones as well as well-studied HLA-B-restricted ones. Indications of both CMV infection and matching HLA type were provided by public TCR beta signatures.

Study-wide results and caveats: The cumulative frequency of public TCR beta families distinguished individuals who carried CMV together with the relevant HLA. In two of eight donors, the top clonotype was HLA-C-restricted CMV-specific.

Using its own MiXCR run on the reads, TCRdb lists one record per CDR3 protein. The top ten hold roughly 14% of the sample, which has a few hundred thousand distinct CDR3 sequences, 20% to 30% seen once. The CDR3 sequence is 15 residues long. The V gene end was trimmed by 5 bases and the J gene end by 6 bases; junction bases not matched to a gene: 7. Germline CDR1 MNHEY, CDR2 SVGEGT. This clonotype was obtained from a human donor in good health (CMV status not recorded). Some clones in this sample may be carry-over from other donors' samples. The specimen comprised cultured PBMCs, sampled from culture after CMV antigen stimulation. The chain is built from TRBV6-2 or TRBV6-3 and TRBJ2-1; 10 nucleotides line up with TRBD1. The CDR3 region has the DNA TGTGCCAGCAGTAATCGACAGGGGGCATTCAATGAGCAGTTCTTC. Translating gives CASSNRQGAFNEQFF.